The 26 T cell receptor beta chains below come from one sample, sequenced in a study of OX40 agonist ivuxolimab in advanced cancers. Libraries were prepared by immunoSEQ multiplex PCR; TCRdb keeps only in-frame clonotypes and omits some of them. The sample consists of over 60,000 clones, over 90% of them appearing once. Source: CD4+ or CD8+ T cells sorted from blood, taken in a trial of the OX40 agonist ivuxolimab. The receptor set was obtained from an adult with an advanced solid tumor such as melanoma, head and neck, liver or kidney cancer.

Only one count was recorded for this clone. V usage is TRBV27 and J usage is TRBJ2-1; TRBD2 might be the D (5 bases). Trimming shortened V by 7 bases and J by 6 bases, and 13 bases separated the two germline ends. From germline, CDR1 is MNHEY and CDR2 SMNVEV (reference sequence). This CDR3 contains 13 residues. CDR3 in DNA: TGTGCCAGCACTCGGGGATTGGGCAATGAGCAGTTCTTC. Amino acids: CASTRGLGNEQFF.

V is TRBV7-9 and J is TRBJ2-7; 10 nucleotides agree with TRBD2. V gave up 5 bases and J gave up 7 bases; unmatched junction bases: 5. The germline V gene has CDR1 SEHNR and CDR2 FQNEAQ (reference sequence). This CDR3 has 13 amino acids. The CDR3 here is CASSGTSVREQYF. The CDR3 nucleotides read TGTGCCAGCAGCGGGACTAGCGTTAGGGAGCAGTACTTC. The full variable domain, rest sourced from reference TRBV7-9 and TRBJ2-7, is DTGVSQNPRHKITKRGQNVTFRCDPISEHNRLYWYRQTLGQGPEFLTYFQNEAQLEKSRLLSDRFSAERPKGSFSTLEIQRTEQGDSAMYLCASSGTSVREQYFGPGTRLTVT.

The gene calls are TRBV15 and TRBJ1-1; D is ambiguous. Trimming shortened V by 3 bases and J by 6 bases, and 14 bases separated the two germline ends. The CDR3 loop spans 14 amino acids. CDR1 and CDR2 from the germline V gene are LNHNV and YYDKDF (reference sequence). CDR3 bases: TGTGCCACCAGCAGCATACGGGCGGTGGCTGAAGCTTTCTTT. Residues: CATSSIRAVAEAFF.

This chain connects TRBV13 to TRBJ2-5; D unresolved. Germline CDR1 reads PRHDT; CDR2 reads FYEKMQ (reference sequence). The germline V and J ends were trimmed by 5 bases and 5 bases, with 9 bases remaining between them. CDR3 size: 12 residues. The CDR3 sequence is CASSGLSETQYF. In DNA, the CDR3 is TGTGCCAGCAGCGGTCTATCGGAGACCCAGTACTTC.

V is TRBV10-3 and J is TRBJ1-1, with no clear D. Germline V CDR1 and CDR2: ENHRY, SYGVKD. Between the trimmed V and J ends, which lost 0 bases and 7 bases, there was a span of 15 bases. This CDR3 spans 15 amino acids. CDR3 region: CAISESNSVTDEAFF. The DNA of the CDR3 is TGTGCCATCAGTGAGTCGAATTCAGTTACGGATGAAGCTTTCTTT.

The CDR3 sequence: CASSLAGQGGGPQHF. The CDR3 DNA reads TGTGCCAGCAGCTTAGCGGGACAGGGCGGTGGGCCCCAGCATTTT. The V and J genes are TRBV7-8 and TRBJ1-5; 9 bases match TRBD1. Germline V lookup: CDR1 SGHVS, CDR2 FQNEAQ. This CDR3 has 15 amino acids. Germline trimming cut 0 bases from V and 9 bases from J; bases unmatched to any gene: 6. The variable domain in full, with the rest retrieved from reference TRBV7-8 and TRBJ1-5, is GAGVSQSPRYKVAKRGQDVALRCDPISGHVSLFWYQQALGQGPEFLTYFQNEAQLDKSGLPSDRFFAERPEGSVSTLKIQRTQQEDSAVYLCASSLAGQGGGPQHFGDGTRLSIL.

V usage is TRBV30 and J usage is TRBJ2-7; TRBD2 matches at 11 bases. The CDR3 contains 15 residues. Germline V gene data show CDR1 as GTSNPN and CDR2 as SVGIG (reference sequence). V was clipped by 2 bases and J by 1 base; unmatched bases: 4. CDR3 bases: TGTGCCTGGAGTTTCCTAGCGGGAGGATCCTACGAGCAGTACTTC. Translation: CAWSFLAGGSYEQYF.

V is TRBV19 and J is TRBJ1-3, with D tentatively TRBD1 (5 bases). V lost 7 bases and J 4 bases, leaving 11 bases between the germline ends. The germline V gene has CDR1 LNHDA and CDR2 SQIVND (reference sequence). There are 13 residues in the CDR3. The CDR3 loop reads CASMTAGGNTIYF. In DNA, the CDR3 is TGTGCCAGTATGACGGCAGGGGGAAACACCATATATTTT.

V usage is TRBV10-3 and J usage is TRBJ1-2, with D perhaps TRBD1 (6 bases). Germline-derived CDR1 and CDR2 are ENHRY and SYGVKD. The V end was cut by 2 bases, the J end by 4 bases, with 20 bases between. This CDR3 has 17 residues. For the CDR3, the DNA is TGTGCCATCAGTGAGCACCCGGAGGGCAGGGGTGTCTATGGCTACACCTTC. This translates into CAISEHPEGRGVYGYTF.

In DNA, the CDR3 is TGTGCCACCCCTGGGACAGGGGGCAGGGACGGGGAGCTGTTTTTT. It is translated as CATPGTGGRDGELFF. The chain recombines TRBV2 with TRBJ2-2, with 12 positions matching TRBD1. The CDR3 is 15 amino acids. Germline loops: CDR1 SNHLY, CDR2 FYNNEI. Trimming took 10 bases from V and 7 from J; bases not matched to a gene: 10.

This rearrangement joins TRBV7-6 to TRBJ2-7; TRBD2 agrees at 9 bases. The trim removed 5 bases at V and 5 bases at J, leaving 10 bases unmatched. This CDR3 contains 15 residues. CDR1 SGHVS and CDR2 FNYEAQ come from the germline V gene. The CDR3 is CASSPRTSVRHEQYF. The CDR3 DNA is TGTGCCAGCAGCCCACGGACTAGCGTGCGTCACGAGCAGTACTTC.

This clone was observed once. The chain carries TRBV7-6 and TRBJ2-5; 11 bases match TRBD2. Germline CDR1 reads SGHVS; CDR2 reads FNYEAQ. V was clipped by 6 bases and J by 5 bases; unmatched bases: 8. CDR3 length: 15 amino acids. CDR3 bases: TGTGCCAGCAGATTTACTAGCGGGGGATTGGAGACCCAGTACTTC. Translated, it gives CASRFTSGGLETQYF.

This chain uses TRBV9 with TRBJ1-1, with D tentatively TRBD1 (6 bases). Trimming pared 3 bases from V and 4 bases from J, leaving 19 bases between. Looked up from germline, CDR1 is SGDLS and CDR2 is YYNGEE. There are 16 residues in the CDR3. CDR3: CASSALVGARGTEAFF. The DNA of the CDR3 is TGTGCCAGCAGCGCACTCGTGGGGGCGCGTGGCACTGAAGCTTTCTTT. The full variable domain, rest sourced from reference TRBV9 and TRBJ1-1, is DSGVTQTPKHLITATGQRVTLRCSPRSGDLSVYWYQQSLDQGLQFLIQYYNGEERAKGNILERFSAQQFPDLHSELNLSSLELGDSALYFCASSALVGARGTEAFFGQGTRLTVV.

Here the CDR3 DNA reads TGTGCCTGTAGTCATTTAGCGGGAGGAGAGACCCAGTACTTC. It specifies CACSHLAGGETQYF. V is TRBV30 and J is TRBJ2-5, with TRBD2 identical over 10 bases. The CDR3 contains 14 residues. Germline V CDR1 and CDR2: GTSNPN, SVGIG (reference sequence). V dropped 6 bases and J dropped 4; count of bases not matched to a gene: 8. The full variable domain, its missing parts supplied by reference TRBV30 and TRBJ2-5, is SQTIHQWPATLVQPVGSPLSLECTVEGTSNPNLYWYRQAAGRGLQLLFYSVGIGQISSEVPQNLSASRPQDRQFILSSKKLLLSDSGFYLCACSHLAGGETQYFGPGTRLLVL.

The rearrangement uses TRBV28 and TRBJ2-3; either TRBD1 or TRBD2 may supply D (7 bases each). The CDR3 length is 13 residues. CDR1 and CDR2 (germline): MDHEN, SYDVKM. The V and J ends lost 5 bases and 12 bases respectively, with 18 bases between them. The CDR3 DNA is TGTGCCAGCAGTAGGGGAACAGGGGAGGGTCAGTATTTT. As protein: CASSRGTGEGQYF.

The chain uses TRBV27 and TRBJ1-2, with a tentative D call TRBD1 (5 bases). V gave up 5 bases and J gave up 3 bases, with 7 bases separating them. The germline V gene has CDR1 MNHEY and CDR2 SMNVEV (reference sequence). The CDR3 loop spans 12 amino acids. CDR3 sequence reads: CASSTGHYGYTF. The CDR3 DNA reads TGTGCCAGCAGTACAGGTCACTATGGCTACACCTTC.

The chain uses TRBV6-6 and TRBJ2-7, with D unclear. Germline lookup yields CDR1 MNHNY and CDR2 SVGAGI (reference sequence). The CDR3 is 12 amino acids. The germline V and J ends were trimmed by 4 bases and 2 bases, with 6 bases remaining between them. The CDR3 bases are TGTGCCAGCAGTTTAGGGACCTACGAGCAGTACTTC. Amino acids: CASSLGTYEQYF.

V and J are TRBV18 and TRBJ2-5, with D perhaps TRBD2 (7 bases). Trimming pared 5 bases from V and 5 bases from J, leaving 15 bases between. The CDR3 is 14 residues long. CDR1 and CDR2 from the germline V gene are KGHSH and LQKENI. CDR3 residues: CASSSPGGEETQYF. CDR3 sequence (DNA): TGTGCCAGCTCATCGCCGGGGGGCGAGGAGACCCAGTACTTC.

The rearrangement links TRBV4-3 to TRBJ2-1; no reliable D call. CDR1 and CDR2 from the germline V gene are LGHNA and YSLEER. V gave up 3 bases and J gave up 1 base, with 10 bases separating them. This CDR3 has 15 residues. The CDR3 loop reads CASSQTQGSYNEQFF. CDR3 nucleotide sequence: TGCGCCAGCAGCCAGACTCAAGGGTCCTACAATGAGCAGTTCTTC.

This rearrangement joins TRBV4-3 to TRBJ2-7; TRBD1 or TRBD2 may be the D gene (5 bases each). In germline, CDR1 is LGHNA, CDR2 YSLEER. The CDR3 sequence is 15 residues long. With 2 bases removed from V and 0 bases from J, the gap between germline ends came to 11 bases. In DNA, the CDR3 is TGCGCCAGCAGCCAACGGGACGCGAGCTCCTACGAGCAGTACTTC. Translating gives CASSQRDASSYEQYF.

The rearrangement links TRBV11-2 to TRBJ2-5; the D gene is possibly TRBD1 (6 bases). V gave up 5 bases and J gave up 3 bases, with 13 bases separating them. CDR1 and CDR2 (germline): SGHAT, FQNNGV. There are 14 residues in the CDR3. The CDR3 here is CASSHYRVEETQYF. For the CDR3, the DNA is TGTGCCAGCAGCCATTACAGGGTAGAAGAGACCCAGTACTTC.

This chain links TRBV10-1 with TRBJ2-2, with a possible D match to TRBD2 (7 bases). The V end lost 8 bases, the J end lost 7 bases, and 14 bases lay between the germline ends. The germline V gene has CDR1 WNHNN and CDR2 SYGVQD (reference sequence). The CDR3 contains 13 residues. CDR3 DNA sequence: TGCGCCAGCGGGGGGGCTGGGAACGGGGAGCTGTTTTTT. Residues: CASGGAGNGELFF.

The chain recombines TRBV27 with TRBJ2-7; 7 nucleotides match TRBD1. V was pared by 3 bases and J by 2 bases, with 10 bases of the junction left unmatched. The CDR3 spans 16 residues. Germline V gene lookup returns CDR1 MNHEY and CDR2 SMNVEV (reference sequence). The CDR3 region is CASSFRPGQAPYEQYF. The CDR3 DNA reads as TGTGCCAGCAGTTTCCGGCCAGGACAGGCCCCCTACGAGCAGTACTTC.

The chain employs TRBV6-5 and TRBJ1-1; possibly TRBD1 for D (5 bases). Trimming shortened V by 6 bases and J by 10 bases, and 12 bases separated the two germline ends. The germline CDR1 and CDR2 sequences are MNHEY and SVGAGI. This CDR3 contains 11 residues. CDR3 loop: CASSNLRGAFF. CDR3 DNA: TGTGCCAGCAGCAATCTGAGGGGAGCTTTCTTT.

V and J are TRBV4-3 and TRBJ2-7; tentative D call: TRBD1 (6 bases). There are 15 residues in the CDR3. Trimming shortened V by 0 bases and J by 0 bases, and 9 bases separated the two germline ends. Looked up from germline, CDR1 is LGHNA and CDR2 is YSLEER. The CDR3 spells CASSQDWGPSYEQYF. For the CDR3, the DNA is TGCGCCAGCAGCCAAGATTGGGGGCCCTCCTACGAGCAGTACTTC.

This chain joins TRBV30 and TRBJ2-7; D remains ambiguous. CDR1 and CDR2 (germline): GTSNPN, SVGIG (reference sequence). Trimming cost V 0 bases and J 4 bases, with 7 bases left between them. The CDR3 runs 12 residues. Here the CDR3 reads CAWSVGGYEQYF. As DNA, the CDR3 is TGTGCCTGGAGTGTAGGCGGTTACGAGCAGTACTTC.